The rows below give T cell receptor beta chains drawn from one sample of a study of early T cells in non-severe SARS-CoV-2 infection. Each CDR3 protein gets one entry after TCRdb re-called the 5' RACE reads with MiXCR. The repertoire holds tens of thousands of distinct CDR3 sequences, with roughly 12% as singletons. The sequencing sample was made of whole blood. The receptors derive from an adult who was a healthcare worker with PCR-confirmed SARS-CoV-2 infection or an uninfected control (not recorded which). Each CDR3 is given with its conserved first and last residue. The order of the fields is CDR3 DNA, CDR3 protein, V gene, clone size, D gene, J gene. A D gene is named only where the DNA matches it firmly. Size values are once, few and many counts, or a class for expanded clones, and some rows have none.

TGTGCCAGCAGCGTTGCCGGGACAGTCAACACCGGGGAGCTGTTTTTT | CASSVAGTVNTGELFF | TRBV9 | few | TRBD1 | TRBJ2-2
TGTGCCAGCAGCCCGGTGCTAGCGGGAGCGGGCGAGCAGTACTTC | CASSPVLAGAGEQYF | TRBV14 | many | TRBD2 | TRBJ2-7
TGCGCCAGCAGCTCGAATCCTAGCGGGACCCAAGAGACCCAGTACTTC | CASSSNPSGTQETQYF | TRBV5-1 | many | TRBD2 | TRBJ2-5
TGTGCCAGCAGCCTCGGACTCCACGGGGCCCAGTACTTC | CASSLGLHGAQYF | TRBV7-2 | few | - | TRBJ2-5
TGCAGTGCTGCGCGAGAGGCGTTAGCCAAAAACATTCAGTACTTC | CSAAREALAKNIQYF | TRBV20-1 | - | - | TRBJ2-4
TGTGCCAGCTCACTCCAGGCGAACACTGAAGCTTTCTTT | CASSLQANTEAFF | TRBV18 | few | - | TRBJ1-1
TGTGCCAGCAGCGGGGGGCTTAATGAAAAACTGTTTTTT | CASSGGLNEKLFF | TRBV7-2 | few | - | TRBJ1-4
TGTGCCAGCAGCTCACAACTAGGCTCCGATGAGCAGTTCTTC | CASSSQLGSDEQFF | TRBV7-2 | - | - | TRBJ2-1
TGTGCCAGCTCAAGGGGACTAGCGGGAGAAGAGCCCTCCTACAATGAGCAGTTCTTC | CASSRGLAGEEPSYNEQFF | TRBV18 | - | TRBD2 | TRBJ2-1
TGTGCCAGCAGCCGAGCCCGGGACAAGGAGTTCTTC | CASSRARDKEFF | TRBV3-1 | few | - | TRBJ2-1
TGTGCCAGCAGCCCTCCGACTAGCGCGCAGTATTTT | CASSPPTSAQYF | TRBV7-9 | few | TRBD2 | TRBJ2-3
TGTGCCAGCAGCATAACGACAGGGTACGATGAGCAGTTCTTC | CASSITTGYDEQFF | TRBV3-1 | few | TRBD1 | TRBJ2-1
TGTGCCAGCAGTTTAGGGGGGGACCAAGAGACCCAGTACTTC | CASSLGGDQETQYF | TRBV28 | many | TRBD2 | TRBJ2-5
TGCAGCGTTGAAGATCTAGCGGGAGGGCTTGAGATCAATGAGCAGTTCTTC | CSVEDLAGGLEINEQFF | TRBV29-1 | - | TRBD2 | TRBJ2-1
TGTGCCAGCAGTCAACCAGGGGGCACCGGGGAGCTGTTTTTT | CASSQPGGTGELFF | TRBV28 | once | TRBD1 | TRBJ2-2
TGTGCCATCACTGAGCGGGGGGGTCCCTACAATGAGCAGTTCTTC | CAITERGGPYNEQFF | TRBV10-3 | few | TRBD2 | TRBJ2-1
TGCGCCAGCAGCTTTCTAGGATTAGCGGGAGGGCAAGAGACCCAGTACTTC | CASSFLGLAGGQETQYF | TRBV5-1 | many | TRBD2 | TRBJ2-5
TGTGCCGGCAGGAGAGCGGGAGAAAATTACGAGCAGTACTTC | CAGRRAGENYEQYF | TRBV28 | - | TRBD2 | TRBJ2-7
TGTGCCATCAGTGAGACGACAGGGAAAGAGACCCAGTACTTC | CAISETTGKETQYF | TRBV10-3 | few | TRBD1 | TRBJ2-5
TGCGCCAGCAGCCAAGGTACTAGCGGCTACAATGAGCAGTTCTTC | CASSQGTSGYNEQFF | TRBV4-1 | few | TRBD2 | TRBJ2-1
TGTGCCAGCTCACCACCACGAGGGAGAACTGGGGCGCAAGAGACCCAGTACTTC | CASSPPRGRTGAQETQYF | TRBV18 | - | - | TRBJ2-5
TGCAGTGCTAGATTACACGCTAGCAATCAGCCCCAGCATTTT | CSARLHASNQPQHF | TRBV20-1 | few | - | TRBJ1-5
TGTGCCAGCAGCCCCCGACTTGAGCAAGTCTACTCCTACAATGAGCAGTTCTTC | CASSPRLEQVYSYNEQFF | TRBV9 | - | - | TRBJ2-1